Sequencing of this TCR beta chain was carried out in a study of OX40 agonist ivuxolimab in advanced cancers. The repertoire was sequenced with immunoSEQ multiplex PCR; TCRdb's copy has only in-frame clones and lacks some. The repertoire has some 70,000 clones, just over 85% of them found once; the top ten carry under 0.75%. CDR3 size: 15 residues. Germline CDR1 SGHTA, CDR2 FQGTGA. Trimming took 2 bases from V and 5 from J, leaving 15 bases between them. The receptor's source is an adult with an advanced solid tumor such as melanoma, head and neck, liver or kidney cancer. The rearrangement links TRBV7-3 to TRBJ1-1; the D gene is possibly TRBD1 (5 bases). The material was CD4+ or CD8+ T cells sorted from blood, obtained in a trial of the OX40 agonist ivuxolimab. In DNA, the CDR3 is TGTGCCAGCAGCTTAGGCGGGCAGGGAGGAACTGAAGCTTTCTTT. The encoded protein is CASSLGGQGGTEAFF.